Below are 23 T cell receptor beta chains sequenced from a single sample in a study of T cell responses to AZD1222 COVID-19 vaccine. Some clones are missing from TCRdb's copy, which holds only in-frame ones; the method was immunoSEQ multiplex PCR. The table lists some 140,000 clones, 80% to 90% of them singletons. Here the sequenced sample was peripheral blood, taken on day 0 of AZD1222 vaccination. Receptor source: an adult in good health.

The chain combines TRBV27 with TRBJ1-5; TRBD1 matches at 7 bases. The germline V gene has CDR1 MNHEY and CDR2 SMNVEV (reference sequence). The CDR3 sequence is 15 residues long. The V gene end was trimmed by 4 bases and the J gene end by 5 bases; junction bases not matched to a gene: 8. CDR3 protein: CASSYQAGGDQPQHF. CDR3 coding DNA: TGTGCCAGCAGTTACCAGGCAGGGGGGGATCAGCCCCAGCATTTT.

The chain couples TRBV11-2 to TRBJ2-1; D may be TRBD1 or TRBD2 (5 bases each). The germline V gene has CDR1 SGHAT and CDR2 FQNNGV. This CDR3 spans 15 amino acids. Trimming shortened V by 6 bases and J by 5 bases, and 17 bases separated the two germline ends. The CDR3 protein is CASRDLQGVHNEQFF. The CDR3, as DNA: TGTGCCAGCAGGGATCTCCAGGGAGTACACAATGAGCAGTTCTTC.

The genes are TRBV9 and TRBJ2-1; maybe TRBD1 (5 bases). CDR1 is SGDLS, CDR2 YYNGEE, per germline. V lost 0 bases to trimming and J lost 6 bases, with 10 bases between them. The CDR3 contains 14 residues. CDR3 sequence (DNA): TGTGCCAGCAGCGTAGGGACCCAGGGCAATGAGCAGTTCTTC. As protein: CASSVGTQGNEQFF.

The chain has TRBV5-1 and TRBJ2-1, with 9 bases aligning to TRBD2. The J segment lost 4 bases and the V segment lost 4 bases, leaving 6 bases of the junction unmatched. From germline, CDR1 is SGHRS and CDR2 YFSETQ. This CDR3 is built from 15 residues. As DNA, the CDR3 is TGCGCCAGCAGCGGACGGACTAGCGATTACAATGAGCAGTTCTTC. Its translation is CASSGRTSDYNEQFF. The variable domain in full, with the rest retrieved from reference TRBV5-1 and TRBJ2-1, is KAGVTQTPRYLIKTRGQQVTLSCSPISGHRSVSWYQQTPGQGLQFLFEYFSETQRNKGNFPGRFSGRQFSNSRSEMNVSTLELGDSALYLCASSGRTSDYNEQFFGPGTRLTVL.

V gene TRBV7-9 combines with J gene TRBJ2-1; 8 nucleotides align to TRBD2. CDR3 length: 14 amino acids. The germline V gene encodes CDR1 SEHNR and CDR2 FQNEAQ (reference sequence). Losses at the gene ends were 5 bases for V and 6 bases for J; bases not matched to a gene: 6. Here the CDR3 DNA reads TGTGCCAGCAGCCTGGGACTAGGCGCCAATGAGCAGTTCTTC. Translation: CASSLGLGANEQFF.

CDR3 bases: TGTGCCAGCAGCCCGACCGCTAGCAACGGAGAGACCCAGTACTTC. This sequence encodes CASSPTASNGETQYF. The chain recombines TRBV7-3 with TRBJ2-5, with a weak D call TRBD2 (5 bases). Trimming stripped 5 bases from V and 4 bases from J, with 17 bases between. CDR3 length equals 15 residues. CDR1 and CDR2 (germline): SGHTA, FQGTGA.

This rearrangement joins TRBV14 to TRBJ1-6; 9 bases match TRBD1. V was clipped by 1 base and J by 2 bases; unmatched bases: 15. Germline CDR1 is SGHDN and CDR2 is FVKESK. The CDR3 totals 21 residues. CDR3 DNA sequence: TGTGCCAGCAGCCAAGGTTGGACGGCCGGGACAGGGTCAACCTATAATTCACCCCTCCACTTT. It translates to CASSQGWTAGTGSTYNSPLHF.

V usage is TRBV5-1 and J usage is TRBJ2-2, with TRBD1 identical over 10 bases. CDR1 and CDR2 (germline): SGHRS, YFSETQ. The junction had 7 bases not matched to a gene; V was cut back by 4 bases and J by 1 base. This CDR3 has 17 residues. The DNA for the CDR3 is TGCGCCAGCAGCACAAACCGGGACAGGGGGAACACCGGGGAGCTGTTTTTT. Its protein product is CASSTNRDRGNTGELFF.

This clone was seen once. The chain recombines TRBV7-9 with TRBJ2-7; D possibly corresponds to TRBD1 (6 bases). The germline CDR1 and CDR2 sequences are SEHNR and FQNEAQ (reference sequence). The germline V and J ends were trimmed by 4 bases and 2 bases, with 9 bases remaining between them. The CDR3 has 13 amino acids. The CDR3 protein is CASSYWTAYEQYF. The CDR3 region has the DNA TGTGCCAGCAGCTACTGGACAGCCTACGAGCAGTACTTC.

In DNA, the CDR3 is TGTGCCTGGAGTCCGGGACTAGCGGCCACAATGAAGCAGTTCTTC. Translating it yields CAWSPGLAATMKQFF. V is TRBV30 and J is TRBJ2-1; 11 bases are a match to TRBD2. The CDR3 spans 15 residues. Unmatched junction bases numbered 11, after V lost 2 bases and J lost 11 bases. Germline CDR1 GTSNPN, CDR2 SVGIG (reference sequence). Variable domain in full (rest from reference TRBV30 and TRBJ2-1): SQTIHQWPATLVQPVGSPLSLECTVEGTSNPNLYWYRQAAGRGLQLLFYSVGIGQISSEVPQNLSASRPQDRQFILSSKKLLLSDSGFYLCAWSPGLAATMKQFFGPGTRLTVL.

This clone was counted a few times. This chain uses TRBV2 with TRBJ2-7, with no clear D. The CDR3 consists of 11 residues. Trimming cost V 0 bases and J 3 bases, with 0 bases left between them. The V gene's germline CDR1 is SNHLY and CDR2 FYNNEI. In DNA, the CDR3 is TGTGCCAGCAGTGAAGCCTACGAGCAGTACTTC. It is translated as CASSEAYEQYF.

In its sample, this clone was seen a few times. The chain recombines TRBV5-6 with TRBJ2-1; 11 bases match TRBD1. The CDR3 sequence is 16 residues long. CDR1 is SGHDT and CDR2 is YYEEEE in the germline V gene. After removal of 3 bases from V and 5 bases from J, the junction contained 7 bases not matched to a gene. The CDR3 region is CASSSLGQGDNNEQFF. The CDR3 DNA follows: TGTGCCAGCAGCTCCTTGGGACAGGGGGATAACAATGAGCAGTTCTTC. The whole variable domain, remainder taken from reference TRBV5-6 and TRBJ2-1, is DAGVTQSPTHLIKTRGQQVTLRCSPKSGHDTVSWYQQALGQGPQFIFQYYEEEERQRGNFPDRFSGHQFPNYSSELNVNALLLGDSALYLCASSSLGQGDNNEQFFGPGTRLTVL.

The genes are TRBV19 and TRBJ2-1; TRBD2 agrees at 13 bases. Germline V CDR1 and CDR2: LNHDA, SQIVND (reference sequence). Trimming at V came to 3 bases and at J to 0 bases, leaving 11 bases not matched to a gene. The CDR3 is 20 residues long. This CDR3 reads CASSIEGLAGSGISYNEQFF. CDR3 sequence (DNA): TGTGCCAGTAGTATTGAGGGACTAGCGGGAAGTGGGATCTCCTACAATGAGCAGTTCTTC.

The rearrangement uses TRBV4-2 and TRBJ1-5, with TRBD1 matching over 8 bases. Trimming at V came to 0 bases and at J to 0 bases, leaving 7 bases not matched to a gene. Germline assignment: CDR1 LGHNA and CDR2 YNFKEQ. There are 18 residues in the CDR3. The CDR3 DNA follows: TGTGCCAGCAGCCAAGATCAGGGGACAGGAGTTAGCAATCAGCCCCAGCATTTT. It is translated as CASSQDQGTGVSNQPQHF.

The chain joins TRBV6-2 or TRBV6-3 to TRBJ1-6; no reliable D call. Per the germline V gene, CDR1 is MNHEY and CDR2 is SVGEGT. Trimming removed 6 bases at V and 3 bases at J, with 6 bases between. This CDR3 has 13 residues. CDR3 protein: CASSPGYNSPLHF. The CDR3 region has the DNA TGTGCCAGCAGCCCAGGCTATAATTCACCCCTCCACTTT.

Turning to this clone: Additional DNA sequences in this sample encode the identical CDR3. This chain uses TRBV6-6 with TRBJ2-7, with 8 bases that match TRBD1. Trimming removed 0 bases from V and 2 bases from J; junction bases left unmatched: 3. The length of the CDR3 is 15 residues. Looked up from germline, CDR1 is MNHNY and CDR2 is SVGAGI (reference sequence). The CDR3 coding sequence is TGTGCCAGCAGTTACTCGAGGACAGGGACCTACGAGCAGTACTTC. Translated: CASSYSRTGTYEQYF.

The chain is built from TRBV7-9 and TRBJ2-1, with D tentatively TRBD2 (6 bases). Trimming removed 3 bases from V and 6 bases from J, with 15 bases in between. CDR1 SEHNR and CDR2 FQNEAQ come from the germline V gene (reference sequence). The CDR3 length is 15 residues. The CDR3 sequence: CASSFMEVGGNEQFF. CDR3 DNA: TGTGCCAGCAGCTTTATGGAGGTGGGAGGCAATGAGCAGTTCTTC.

This chain uses TRBV6-5 with TRBJ2-3; no clear D gene. The V end was cut by 6 bases, the J end by 2 bases, with 12 bases between. Germline CDR1 is MNHEY and CDR2 is SVGAGI. CDR3 length: 14 residues. CDR3 loop: CASRKTVITDTQYF. The CDR3 DNA follows: TGTGCCAGCAGAAAAACAGTAATCACAGATACGCAGTATTTT.

The CDR3 region is CATTRPTGGLYNEQFF. In nucleotides, the CDR3 is TGTGCCACCACCCGACCCACAGGAGGGCTCTACAATGAGCAGTTCTTC. The V gene is TRBV15, the J gene TRBJ2-1, with D possibly matching TRBD2 (6 bases). V was shortened by 7 bases and J by 3 bases, with 19 bases between the two germline ends. CDR3 size: 16 residues. The germline V gene has CDR1 LNHNV and CDR2 YYDKDF (reference sequence).

The chain combines TRBV28 with TRBJ1-2; D unclear. CDR3 length: 15 amino acids. Trimming stripped 4 bases from V and 1 base from J, with 13 bases between. CDR1 MDHEN and CDR2 SYDVKM come from the germline V gene. The CDR3 DNA is TGTGCCAGCAGTTACCCCCGCGGCCTTAACTATGGCTACACCTTC. Translation: CASSYPRGLNYGYTF.

The chain is built from TRBV28 and TRBJ1-5; 11 bases map to TRBD1. The V gene end was trimmed by 2 bases and the J gene end by 7 bases; junction bases not matched to a gene: 4. Germline V gives CDR1 MDHEN, CDR2 SYDVKM. This CDR3 comprises 15 residues. The CDR3 DNA reads as TGTGCCAGCAGTTTAAGGACAGGGGGCCGGCAGCCCCAGCATTTT. Encoded protein: CASSLRTGGRQPQHF.

This chain connects TRBV19 to TRBJ1-4, with TRBD1 matching over 7 bases. This CDR3 is 14 amino acids long. Germline V gene lookup returns CDR1 LNHDA and CDR2 SQIVND (reference sequence). V gave up 5 bases and J gave up 4 bases; unmatched junction bases: 4. CDR3 region: CASSRTGLNEKLFF. CDR3 coding DNA: TGTGCCAGTAGTCGGACAGGCCTTAATGAAAAACTGTTTTTT.

V usage is TRBV5-4 and J usage is TRBJ1-2; 8 bases agree with TRBD1. This CDR3 comprises 13 residues. V shed 4 bases and J 4 bases; nucleotides not matched to a gene: 3. The germline CDR1 and CDR2 sequences are SGHNT and YYREEE (reference sequence). The CDR3 region is CASSEDRVYGYTF. In DNA, the CDR3 is TGTGCCAGCAGCGAGGACAGGGTCTATGGCTACACCTTC.